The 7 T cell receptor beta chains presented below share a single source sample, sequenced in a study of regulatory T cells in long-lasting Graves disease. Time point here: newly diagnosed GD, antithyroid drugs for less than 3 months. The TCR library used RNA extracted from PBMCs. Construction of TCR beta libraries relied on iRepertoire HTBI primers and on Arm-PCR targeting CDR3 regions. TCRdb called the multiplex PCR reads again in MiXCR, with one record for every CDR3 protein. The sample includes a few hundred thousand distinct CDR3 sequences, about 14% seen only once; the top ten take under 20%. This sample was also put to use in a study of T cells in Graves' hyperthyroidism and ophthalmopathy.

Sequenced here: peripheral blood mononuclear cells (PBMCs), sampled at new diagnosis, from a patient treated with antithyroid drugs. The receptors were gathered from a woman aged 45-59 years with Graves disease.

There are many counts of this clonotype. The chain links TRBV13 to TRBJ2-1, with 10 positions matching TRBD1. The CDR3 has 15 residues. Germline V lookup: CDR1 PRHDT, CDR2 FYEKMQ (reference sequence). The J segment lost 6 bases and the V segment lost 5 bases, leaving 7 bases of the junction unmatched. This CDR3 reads CASSRTGTGVNEQFF. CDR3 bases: TGTGCCAGCAGCCGAACCGGGACAGGGGTCAATGAGCAGTTCTTC. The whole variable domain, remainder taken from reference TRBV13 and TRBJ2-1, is AAGVIQSPRHLIKEKRETATLKCYPIPRHDTVYWYQQGPGQDPQFLISFYEKMQSDKGSIPDRFSAQQFSDYHSELNMSSLELGDSALYFCASSRTGTGVNEQFFGPGTRLTVL.

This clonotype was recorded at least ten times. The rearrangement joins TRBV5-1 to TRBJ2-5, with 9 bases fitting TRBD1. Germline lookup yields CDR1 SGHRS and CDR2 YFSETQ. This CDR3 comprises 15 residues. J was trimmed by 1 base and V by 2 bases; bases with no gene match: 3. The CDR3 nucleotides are TGCGCCAGCAGCTTAGGACAGGGGTCCCAAGAGACCCAGTACTTC. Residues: CASSLGQGSQETQYF.

The CDR3 loop reads CASSVGTLTSTDTQYF. CDR3 nucleotides: TGTGCCAGCAGCGTAGGGACTTTGACTAGCACAGATACGCAGTATTTT. The J gene is TRBJ2-3, the V gene TRBV9; tentatively, D is TRBD2 (5 bases). Germline V gene data show CDR1 as SGDLS and CDR2 as YYNGEE. V lost 0 bases, J lost 0 bases, and 11 bases lay in between. The CDR3 runs to 16 residues.

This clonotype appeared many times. The CDR3 nucleotides read TGTGCCAGTAGGCGACAGGGCGGAGGGAATGAAAAACTGTTTTTT. The encoded protein is CASRRQGGGNEKLFF. This chain links TRBV19 with TRBJ1-4; 7 bases align to TRBD1. The V gene's germline CDR1 is LNHDA and CDR2 SQIVND (reference sequence). This CDR3 has 15 amino acids. The junction had 9 bases not matched to a gene; V was cut back by 6 bases and J by 5 bases.

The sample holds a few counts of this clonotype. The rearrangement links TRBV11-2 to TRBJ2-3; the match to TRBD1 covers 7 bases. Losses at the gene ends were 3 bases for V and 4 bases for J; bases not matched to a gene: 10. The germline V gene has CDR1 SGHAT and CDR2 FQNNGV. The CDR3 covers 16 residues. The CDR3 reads CASSFRDRDRADTQYF. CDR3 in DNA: TGTGCCAGCAGCTTTAGAGACAGGGATAGGGCAGATACGCAGTATTTT.

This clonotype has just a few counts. The CDR3 region has the DNA TGTGCCAGCAGCCAAGGGCTAGCGGGAAGTGGCTACGAGCAGTACTTC. Translation gives CASSQGLAGSGYEQYF. The rearrangement links TRBV4-2 to TRBJ2-7; 9 bases match TRBD2. Germline loops: CDR1 LGHNA, CDR2 YNFKEQ. With 1 base clipped from V and 3 bases from J, the junction kept 7 bases outside the gene matches. The CDR3 sequence is 16 residues long.

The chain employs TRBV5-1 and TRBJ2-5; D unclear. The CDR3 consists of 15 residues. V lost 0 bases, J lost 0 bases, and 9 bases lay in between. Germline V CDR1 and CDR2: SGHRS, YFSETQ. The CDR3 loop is CASSLENGYQETQYF. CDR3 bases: TGCGCCAGCAGCTTGGAGAACGGGTACCAAGAGACCCAGTACTTC.